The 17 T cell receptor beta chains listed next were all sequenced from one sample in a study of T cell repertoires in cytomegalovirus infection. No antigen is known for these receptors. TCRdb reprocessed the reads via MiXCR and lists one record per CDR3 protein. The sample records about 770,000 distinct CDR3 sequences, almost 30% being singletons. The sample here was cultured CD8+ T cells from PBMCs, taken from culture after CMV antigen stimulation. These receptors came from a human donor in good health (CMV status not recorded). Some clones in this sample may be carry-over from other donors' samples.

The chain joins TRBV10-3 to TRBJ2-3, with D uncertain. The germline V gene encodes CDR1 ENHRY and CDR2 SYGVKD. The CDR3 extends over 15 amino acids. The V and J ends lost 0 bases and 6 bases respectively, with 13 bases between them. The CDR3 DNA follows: TGTGCCATCAGTGAGTCTGGAAACCCGGTTGATACGCAGTATTTT. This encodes CAISESGNPVDTQYF.

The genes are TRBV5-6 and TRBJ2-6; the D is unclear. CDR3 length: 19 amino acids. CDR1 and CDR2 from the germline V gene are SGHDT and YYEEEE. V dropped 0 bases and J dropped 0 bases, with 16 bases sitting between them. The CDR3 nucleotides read TGTGCCAGCAGCTTGGCCGAATTTGCAGCCTTCTCTGGGGCCAACGTCCTGACTTTC. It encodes CASSLAEFAAFSGANVLTF.

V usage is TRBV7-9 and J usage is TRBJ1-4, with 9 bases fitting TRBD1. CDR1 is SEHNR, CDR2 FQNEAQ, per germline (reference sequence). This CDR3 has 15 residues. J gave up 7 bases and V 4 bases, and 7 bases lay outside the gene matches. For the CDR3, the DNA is TGTGCCAGCAGCTACACAGGGGGCAGTGGTGAAAAACTGTTTTTT. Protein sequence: CASSYTGGSGEKLFF.

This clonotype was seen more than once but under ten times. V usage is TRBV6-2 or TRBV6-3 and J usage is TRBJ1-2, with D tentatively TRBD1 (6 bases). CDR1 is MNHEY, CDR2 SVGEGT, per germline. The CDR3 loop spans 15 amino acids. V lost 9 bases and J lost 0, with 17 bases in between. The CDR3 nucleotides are TGTGCCAGTCACCCTTTCGACAGGACTAACTATGGCTACACCTTC. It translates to CASHPFDRTNYGYTF.

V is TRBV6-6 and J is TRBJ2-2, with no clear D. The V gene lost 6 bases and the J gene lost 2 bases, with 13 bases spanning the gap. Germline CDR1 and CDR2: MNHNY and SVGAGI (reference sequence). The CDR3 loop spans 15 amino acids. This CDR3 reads CASSFHVPNTGELFF. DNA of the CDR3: TGTGCCAGCAGCTTCCACGTACCTAACACCGGGGAGCTGTTTTTT.

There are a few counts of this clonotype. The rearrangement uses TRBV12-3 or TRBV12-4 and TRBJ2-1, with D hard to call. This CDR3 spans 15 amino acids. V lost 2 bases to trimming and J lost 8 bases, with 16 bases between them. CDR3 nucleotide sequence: TGTGCCAGCAGTTTACCCGGGCGCCCGGCTTATGAGCAGTTCTTC. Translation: CASSLPGRPAYEQFF.

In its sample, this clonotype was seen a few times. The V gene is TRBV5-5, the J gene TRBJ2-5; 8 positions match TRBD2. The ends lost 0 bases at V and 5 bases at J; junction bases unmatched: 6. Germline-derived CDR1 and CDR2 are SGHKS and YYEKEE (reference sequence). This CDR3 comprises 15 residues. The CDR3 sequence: CASSLAPGGMETQYF. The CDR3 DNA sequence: TGTGCCAGCAGCTTGGCCCCGGGGGGGATGGAGACCCAGTACTTC. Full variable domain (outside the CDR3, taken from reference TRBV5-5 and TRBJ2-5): DAGVTQSPTHLIKTRGQQVTLRCSPISGHKSVSWYQQVLGQGPQFIFQYYEKEERGRGNFPDRFSARQFPNYSSELNVNALLLGDSALYLCASSLAPGGMETQYFGPGTRLLVL.

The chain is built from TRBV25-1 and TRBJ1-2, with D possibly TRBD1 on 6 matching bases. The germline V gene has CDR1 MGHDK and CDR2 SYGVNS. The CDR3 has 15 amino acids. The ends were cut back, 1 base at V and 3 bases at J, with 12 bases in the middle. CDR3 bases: TGTGCCAGCAGTGAATTCACCAGGGGCTACTATGGCTACACCTTC. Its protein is CASSEFTRGYYGYTF.

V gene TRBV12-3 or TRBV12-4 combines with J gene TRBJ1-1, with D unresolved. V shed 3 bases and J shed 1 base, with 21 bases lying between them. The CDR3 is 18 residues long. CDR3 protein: CASSFRTDPGFSNTEAFF. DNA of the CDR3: TGTGCCAGCAGTTTCCGCACCGACCCGGGGTTTTCGAACACTGAAGCTTTCTTT.

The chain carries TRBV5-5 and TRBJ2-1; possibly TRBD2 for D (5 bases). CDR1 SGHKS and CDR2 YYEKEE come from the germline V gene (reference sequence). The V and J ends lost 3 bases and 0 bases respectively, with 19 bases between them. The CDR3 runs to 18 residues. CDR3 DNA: TGTGCCAGCAGCTCGACCACCCTCCCGGGGAGCTCCTACAATGAGCAGTTCTTC. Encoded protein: CASSSTTLPGSSYNEQFF.

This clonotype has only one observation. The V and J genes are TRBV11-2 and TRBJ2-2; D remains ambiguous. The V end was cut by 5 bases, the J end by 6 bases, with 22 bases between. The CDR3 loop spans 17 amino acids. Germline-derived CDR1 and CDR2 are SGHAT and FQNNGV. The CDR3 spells CASSPYPLFGVSGELFF. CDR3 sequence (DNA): TGTGCCAGCAGCCCCTACCCTCTTTTCGGAGTCTCCGGGGAGCTGTTTTTT. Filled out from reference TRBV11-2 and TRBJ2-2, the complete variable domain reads EAGVAQSPRYKIIEKRQSVAFWCNPISGHATLYWYQQILGQGPKLLIQFQNNGVVDDSQLPKDRFSAERLKGVDSTLKIQPAKLEDSAVYLCASSPYPLFGVSGELFFGEGSRLTVL.

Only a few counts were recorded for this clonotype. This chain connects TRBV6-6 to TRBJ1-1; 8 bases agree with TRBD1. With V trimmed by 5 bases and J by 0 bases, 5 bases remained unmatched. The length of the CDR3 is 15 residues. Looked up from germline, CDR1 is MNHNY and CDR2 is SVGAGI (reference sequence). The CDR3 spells CASSLRGQVNTEAFF. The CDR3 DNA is TGTGCCAGCAGTCTCAGGGGGCAGGTGAACACTGAAGCTTTCTTT.

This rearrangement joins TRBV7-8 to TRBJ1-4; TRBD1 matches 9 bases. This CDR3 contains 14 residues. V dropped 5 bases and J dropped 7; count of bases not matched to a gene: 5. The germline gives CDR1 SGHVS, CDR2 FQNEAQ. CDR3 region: CASSMPGQGEKLFF. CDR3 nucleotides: TGTGCCAGCAGCATGCCGGGACAGGGTGAAAAACTGTTTTTT.

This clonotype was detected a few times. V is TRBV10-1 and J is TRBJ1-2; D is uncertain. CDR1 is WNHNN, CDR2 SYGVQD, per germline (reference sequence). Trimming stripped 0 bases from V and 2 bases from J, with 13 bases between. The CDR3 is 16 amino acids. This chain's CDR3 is CASSESTGNENYGYTF. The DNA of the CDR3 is TGCGCCAGCAGTGAGTCTACGGGGAATGAGAACTATGGCTACACCTTC.

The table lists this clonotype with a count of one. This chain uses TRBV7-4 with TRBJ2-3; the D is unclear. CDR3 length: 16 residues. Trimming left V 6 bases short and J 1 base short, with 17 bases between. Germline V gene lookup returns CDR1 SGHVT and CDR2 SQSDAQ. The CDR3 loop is CASRPVEPGGTDTQYF. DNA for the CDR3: TGTGCCAGCAGACCCGTCGAACCGGGCGGCACAGATACGCAGTATTTT.

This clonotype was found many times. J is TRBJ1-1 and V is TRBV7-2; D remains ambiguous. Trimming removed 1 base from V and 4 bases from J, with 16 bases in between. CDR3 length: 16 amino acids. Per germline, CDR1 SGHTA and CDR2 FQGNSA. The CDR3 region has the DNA TGTGCCAGCAGCTTAGTAAGACGGGGAGGCGGCACTGAAGCTTTCTTT. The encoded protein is CASSLVRRGGGTEAFF.

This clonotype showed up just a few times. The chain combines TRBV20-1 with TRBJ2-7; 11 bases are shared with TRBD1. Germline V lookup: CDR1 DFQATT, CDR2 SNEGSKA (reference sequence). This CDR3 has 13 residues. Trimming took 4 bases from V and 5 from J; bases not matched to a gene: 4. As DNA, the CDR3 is TGCAGTGCTACCGGGACAGGGGGTAACGAGCAGTACGTC. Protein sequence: CSATGTGGNEQYV.